One T cell receptor beta chain is described in this entry. Its antigen remains unknown. The CDR3 contains 15 residues. Trimming took 3 bases from V and 4 from J; bases not matched to a gene: 5. The germline V gene has CDR1 SGHRS and CDR2 YFSETQ. The study drew the donors from its approximately 120-subject validation cohort, separate from the roughly 700-subject first cohort. This specimen belongs to a study of cytomegalovirus exposure and HLA in healthy donors. Across the whole study: The approximately 120 validation repertoires were reported in a later analysis to have been generated on the same platform as the roughly 720 first-cohort repertoires. General observations from the study: Roughly 170 TCR beta chains were listed as cytomegalovirus-associated. Reports indicated that the classifier achieved high specificity and sensitivity in diagnosing cytomegalovirus status.

Generated by immunoSEQ multiplex PCR, the TCRdb table keeps only in-frame clones and is missing some. The data contain tens of thousands of clones, about 95% of them singletons. The chain employs TRBV5-1 and TRBJ2-1; 9 bases agree with TRBD1. The sequenced sample was PBMCs. This receptor was obtained from a woman younger than 35 in good health and CMV-seropositive. The CDR3 loop is CASSSGQGMYNEQFF. CDR3 nucleotide sequence: TGCGCCAGCAGCTCCGGACAGGGGATGTACAATGAGCAGTTCTTC.